Presented here are 23 T cell receptor beta chains from one specimen sequenced in a study of CD8+ T cells in alopecia areata. Regarding treatment: oral pan-JAK inhibitor, 5-10 mg twice daily. Isolated RNA was reverse transcribed into cDNA used as the sequencing template. Measured with immunoSEQ multiplex PCR; TCRdb has only the in-frame clones, and not every one. This table has some 150,000 clones, less than 70% appearing once. This specimen consisted of CD8+ T cells sorted from blood, obtained at week 4, from a patient treated with tofacitinib. The source is a human donor with alopecia areata.

The chain combines TRBV19 with TRBJ2-7, with D hard to call. V lost 8 bases and J 6 bases, leaving 14 bases between the germline ends. This CDR3 contains 12 residues. Germline V gives CDR1 LNHDA, CDR2 SQIVND (reference sequence). The CDR3 spells CASQDESPEQYF. The CDR3 DNA reads TGTGCCAGTCAGGACGAGTCTCCCGAGCAGTACTTC.

The CDR3 coding sequence is TGTGCCTGGAGCTGGGGCGGGCCACCCAATGAGCAGTTCTTC. Translation: CAWSWGGPPNEQFF. V usage is TRBV30 and J usage is TRBJ2-1; possibly TRBD1 or TRBD2 for D (5 bases each). The CDR3 contains 14 residues. Germline V gene sequence: CDR1 GTSNPN, CDR2 SVGIG (reference sequence). Trimming removed 3 bases from V and 6 bases from J, with 15 bases in between.

This chain links TRBV5-6 with TRBJ2-2; TRBD1 aligns across 7 bases. Germline V gives CDR1 SGHDT, CDR2 YYEEEE. The CDR3 is made up of 14 amino acids. V gave up 4 bases and J gave up 4 bases; unmatched junction bases: 4. The CDR3, as DNA: TGTGCCAGCAGCCCACAGGGGATCACCGGGGAGCTGTTTTTT. It is translated as CASSPQGITGELFF.

The J gene is TRBJ1-2, the V gene TRBV29-1; TRBD1 might be the D (6 bases). Looked up from germline, CDR1 is SQVTM and CDR2 is ANQGSEA. Between the trimmed V and J ends, which lost 8 bases and 8 bases, there was a span of 15 bases. The CDR3 length is 11 residues. Written as DNA, the CDR3 is TGCAGCTCACGGGGGGCTTGGGGCTACACCTTC. Its protein is CSSRGAWGYTF.

The rearrangement uses TRBV2 and TRBJ2-3; 12 positions agree with TRBD2. V gave up 4 bases and J gave up 6 bases; unmatched junction bases: 5. The CDR3 loop spans 15 amino acids. Germline loops: CDR1 SNHLY, CDR2 FYNNEI. The CDR3 loop is CASSGLAGGMDTQYF. The CDR3 DNA reads TGTGCCAGCAGTGGGCTAGCGGGGGGGATGGATACGCAGTATTTT.

This sequence joins TRBV6-5 and TRBJ2-7; weak D call: TRBD1 (6 bases). This CDR3 contains 14 residues. CDR1 is MNHEY and CDR2 is SVGAGI in the germline V gene. V lost 2 bases to trimming and J lost 3 bases, with 11 bases between them. The CDR3 reads CASSYEGEHYEQYF. The DNA of the CDR3 is TGTGCCAGCAGTTACGAGGGGGAGCACTACGAGCAGTACTTC.

The chain joins TRBV14 to TRBJ1-6; weak D call: TRBD1 (5 bases). The CDR3 has 13 amino acids. The V gene lost 3 bases and the J gene lost 6 bases, with 6 bases spanning the gap. Looked up from germline, CDR1 is SGHDN and CDR2 is FVKESK. The CDR3, as DNA: TGTGCCAGCAGCCATGGGGGTAATTCACCCCTCCACTTT. This encodes CASSHGGNSPLHF.

The CDR3 DNA sequence: TGTGCCAGCAGCTTAGCGGGGGACAGGGAAGCTTTCTTT. This translates into CASSLAGDREAFF. This rearrangement joins TRBV13 to TRBJ1-1, with TRBD1 matching 8 bases. This CDR3 has 13 residues. V shed 1 base and J 8 bases; nucleotides not matched to a gene: 3. The germline V gene has CDR1 PRHDT and CDR2 FYEKMQ (reference sequence).

Only a few counts were recorded for this clone. The CDR3 is CASSFPGRRYEQYF. In DNA, the CDR3 is TGTGCCAGCAGCTTCCCGGGACGCAGGTACGAGCAGTACTTC. The chain couples TRBV4-2 to TRBJ2-7, with D tentatively TRBD1 or TRBD2 (5 bases each). CDR3 length: 14 amino acids. V dropped 5 bases and J dropped 4 bases, with 15 bases sitting between them. Germline assignment: CDR1 LGHNA and CDR2 YNFKEQ.

The CDR3 bases are TGTGCCAGCAGCTTTTGGGAAAGCGAGCAGTACTTC. It is translated as CASSFWESEQYF. The rearrangement joins TRBV11-2 to TRBJ2-7; no clear D gene. The CDR3 extends over 12 amino acids. Per the germline V gene, CDR1 is SGHAT and CDR2 is FQNNGV. The V end was cut by 3 bases, the J end by 6 bases, with 9 bases between. The full variable domain, with the rest looked up from reference TRBV11-2 and TRBJ2-7, is EAGVAQSPRYKIIEKRQSVAFWCNPISGHATLYWYQQILGQGPKLLIQFQNNGVVDDSQLPKDRFSAERLKGVDSTLKIQPAKLEDSAVYLCASSFWESEQYFGPGTRLTVT.

The rearrangement uses TRBV15 and TRBJ2-1, with TRBD2 matching over 9 bases. Germline values: CDR1 LNHNV, CDR2 YYDKDF (reference sequence). The CDR3 runs to 16 residues. V was pared by 3 bases and J by 7 bases, with 10 bases of the junction left unmatched. The CDR3 loop reads CATSSRISGLANEQFF. CDR3 sequence (DNA): TGTGCCACCAGCAGTCGAATAAGCGGACTAGCGAATGAGCAGTTCTTC.

V and J are TRBV27 and TRBJ2-7; D ambiguous. This CDR3 region has 13 residues. Germline lookup yields CDR1 MNHEY and CDR2 SMNVEV (reference sequence). Trimming pared 4 bases from V and 2 bases from J, leaving 9 bases between. The CDR3, as DNA: TGTGCCAGCAGTTCGACACTTACCTACGAGCAGTACTTC. This translates into CASSSTLTYEQYF.

This clone was counted between two and nine times. V and J are TRBV5-8 and TRBJ2-7, with D uncertain. Germline V CDR1 and CDR2: SGHTS, YDEGEE. This CDR3 region has 14 residues. V dropped 0 bases and J dropped 5 bases, with 12 bases sitting between them. Here the CDR3 reads CASSLARVYDEQYF. The CDR3 coding sequence is TGTGCCAGCAGCTTGGCCCGGGTTTACGACGAGCAGTACTTC.

The chain recombines TRBV30 with TRBJ2-3, with TRBD1 matching 7 bases. The germline V gene encodes CDR1 GTSNPN and CDR2 SVGIG (reference sequence). This CDR3 is built from 15 residues. Unmatched junction bases numbered 8, after V lost 5 bases and J lost 0 bases. The CDR3 is CAWDSTGESTDTQYF. CDR3 sequence (DNA): TGTGCCTGGGATTCCACAGGGGAAAGCACAGATACGCAGTATTTT. The full variable domain, its missing parts supplied by reference TRBV30 and TRBJ2-3, is SQTIHQWPATLVQPVGSPLSLECTVEGTSNPNLYWYRQAAGRGLQLLFYSVGIGQISSEVPQNLSASRPQDRQFILSSKKLLLSDSGFYLCAWDSTGESTDTQYFGPGTRLTVL.

This sequence joins TRBV27 and TRBJ2-5; 7 nucleotides line up with TRBD2. Germline V gives CDR1 MNHEY, CDR2 SMNVEV (reference sequence). This CDR3 is built from 15 residues. Trimming removed 0 bases from V and 4 bases from J; junction bases left unmatched: 5. The CDR3 sequence is CASSLSWEGLETQYF. In DNA form, the CDR3 reads TGTGCCAGCAGTTTATCGTGGGAGGGGTTAGAGACCCAGTACTTC.

This clone occurred a few times. The J gene is TRBJ2-3, the V gene TRBV4-3; tentative D call: TRBD2 (5 bases). V lost 1 base and J 6 bases, leaving 14 bases between the germline ends. The germline gives CDR1 LGHNA, CDR2 YSLEER. The CDR3 runs to 15 residues. This chain's CDR3 is CASSQARAVTDTQYF. The CDR3 coding sequence is TGCGCCAGCAGCCAAGCGAGAGCGGTCACGGATACGCAGTATTTT.

The chain recombines TRBV27 with TRBJ1-1; no firm D call. With 1 base removed from V and 3 bases from J, the gap between germline ends came to 6 bases. The CDR3 spans 13 residues. Germline-derived CDR1 and CDR2 are MNHEY and SMNVEV (reference sequence). This CDR3 reads CASSLYGYTEAFF. CDR3 in DNA: TGTGCCAGCAGTTTATACGGGTACACTGAAGCTTTCTTT.

V gene TRBV5-1 combines with J gene TRBJ2-1; D may be TRBD1 (5 bases). V lost 4 bases, J lost 4 bases, and 6 bases lay in between. The germline V gene encodes CDR1 SGHRS and CDR2 YFSETQ. The CDR3 covers 12 residues. The CDR3 DNA is TGCGCCAGCAGCCCAGGGTACAATGAGCAGTTCTTC. Its translation: CASSPGYNEQFF.

For this clone: One end of the junction is discordant with germline, which a read error may explain. CDR3 region: CASSQASGIEAFF. CDR3 sequence (DNA): TGCGCCAGCAGTCAAGCGAGTGGGATTGAAGCTTTCTTT. The J gene is TRBJ1-1, the V gene TRBV4-1, with D hard to call. Germline-derived CDR1 and CDR2 are MGHRA and YSYEKL. This CDR3 has 13 residues.

CDR3 DNA: TGTGCCTGGATCGGAACTAGCGAGTACAATGAGCAGTTCTTC. Its translation is CAWIGTSEYNEQFF. The V and J genes are TRBV30 and TRBJ2-1; TRBD2 aligns across 7 bases. Unmatched junction bases numbered 7, after V lost 4 bases and J lost 4 bases. Germline loops: CDR1 GTSNPN, CDR2 SVGIG (reference sequence). This CDR3 contains 14 residues.

The chain recombines TRBV4-1 with TRBJ2-3; D gene ambiguous. CDR1 is MGHRA, CDR2 YSYEKL, per germline. V was trimmed by 2 bases and J by 6 bases, leaving 12 bases between them. The CDR3 has 14 amino acids. The CDR3 nucleotides are TGCGCCAGCAGCCAATTTGCGAGAGAGGATACGCAGTATTTT. It specifies CASSQFAREDTQYF.

This clone occurred once. As DNA, the CDR3 is TGTGCCTGGATAAGGGAACTAGCGGGGGGTATCTCCTACAATGAGCAGTTCTTC. Protein sequence: CAWIRELAGGISYNEQFF. This rearrangement joins TRBV30 to TRBJ2-1, with 12 bases identical to TRBD2. Trimming cost V 4 bases and J 0 bases; bases outside gene matches: 10. Looked up from germline, CDR1 is GTSNPN and CDR2 is SVGIG (reference sequence). The CDR3 runs to 18 residues. Full variable domain (remainder filled in from reference TRBV30 and TRBJ2-1): SQTIHQWPATLVQPVGSPLSLECTVEGTSNPNLYWYRQAAGRGLQLLFYSVGIGQISSEVPQNLSASRPQDRQFILSSKKLLLSDSGFYLCAWIRELAGGISYNEQFFGPGTRLTVL.

The chain combines TRBV4-3 with TRBJ1-2; unclear D gene. Germline CDR1 reads LGHNA; CDR2 reads YSLEER. The CDR3 spans 14 residues. V shed 1 base and J shed 6 bases, with 12 bases lying between them. The CDR3 sequence: CASSQGLPGDGYTF. DNA for the CDR3: TGCGCCAGCAGCCAAGGTCTCCCCGGGGATGGCTACACCTTC.